One sample yielded the 13 T cell receptor beta chains listed below, sequenced in a study of T-cell memory formation after mild COVID-19. MiXCR was run by TCRdb on the 5' RACE reads, yielding one entry per CDR3 protein. The data contain about 260,000 distinct CDR3 sequences, roughly 16% of them singletons. Sequencing was done on a sample of PBMCs or a T cell subset sorted from them (not recorded which). The receptors originated from a man between 18 and 29 years old who had mild COVID-19 (a few samples of this study predate the infection). Cell type and time point are not known.

The chain couples TRBV7-8 to TRBJ2-7; TRBD2 matches at 8 bases. Trimming took 5 bases from V and 1 from J; bases not matched to a gene: 7. Germline V CDR1 and CDR2: SGHVS, FQNEAQ. The CDR3 totals 15 residues. The CDR3 nucleotides are TGTGCCAGCAGCCCCCCGGGGGGGGGATCCTACGAGCAGTACTTC. Protein: CASSPPGGGSYEQYF.

This clonotype was counted only a few times. V is TRBV28 and J is TRBJ2-1; weak D call: TRBD2 (5 bases). The CDR3 has 13 amino acids. The V gene lost 7 bases and the J gene lost 4 bases, with 11 bases spanning the gap. From germline, CDR1 is MDHEN and CDR2 SYDVKM. Here the CDR3 reads CASTAGGYNEQFF. In DNA, the CDR3 is TGTGCCAGCACAGCAGGAGGATACAATGAGCAGTTCTTC.

V usage is TRBV11-2 and J usage is TRBJ1-4; D not certain. Looked up from germline, CDR1 is SGHAT and CDR2 is FQNNGV. The V end was cut by 7 bases, the J end by 3 bases, with 12 bases between. CDR3 length: 14 amino acids. This CDR3 is CASTRQQSNEKLFF. In nucleotides, the CDR3 is TGTGCCAGCACCCGGCAGCAGTCTAATGAAAAACTGTTTTTT.

This rearrangement joins TRBV5-1 to TRBJ2-3, with D unresolved. With 1 base removed from V and 3 bases from J, the gap between germline ends came to 9 bases. Germline assignment: CDR1 SGHRS and CDR2 YFSETQ. The CDR3 extends over 14 amino acids. CDR3: CASSLSQQTDTQYF. For the CDR3, the DNA is TGCGCCAGCAGCTTGTCCCAGCAAACAGATACGCAGTATTTT.

Only a few counts were recorded for this clonotype. The V call is TRBV5-1, the J call TRBJ1-1, with D possibly being TRBD1 (5 bases). CDR1 SGHRS and CDR2 YFSETQ come from the germline V gene. This CDR3 has 14 amino acids. V lost 4 bases and J 1 base, leaving 11 bases between the germline ends. CDR3 in DNA: TGCGCCAGCAGCGGGGGACTCCCGAACACTGAAGCTTTCTTT. It codes for CASSGGLPNTEAFF.

This clonotype was counted a single time. This chain links TRBV11-2 with TRBJ2-3; D may be TRBD2 (6 bases). V was trimmed by 5 bases and J by 5 bases, leaving 20 bases between them. There are 16 residues in the CDR3. CDR1 and CDR2 (germline): SGHAT, FQNNGV. DNA for the CDR3: TGTGCCAGCAGCCCGAAATATAGCGGTGGGGGAGATACGCAGTATTTT. It codes for CASSPKYSGGGDTQYF.

This clonotype was recorded a few times. V gene TRBV7-2 combines with J gene TRBJ1-1, with D possibly being TRBD1 (5 bases). Trimming left V 1 base short and J 3 bases short, with 12 bases between. CDR1 SGHTA and CDR2 FQGNSA come from the germline V gene. The CDR3 length is 15 residues. The CDR3, as DNA: TGTGCCAGCAGCTTAGGATTCGGAGGGGACACTGAAGCTTTCTTT. Translated: CASSLGFGGDTEAFF.

The table lists this clonotype with many counts. The chain is built from TRBV29-1 and TRBJ2-7; D unclear. V gave up 6 bases and J gave up 2 bases, with 8 bases separating them. Germline V gives CDR1 SQVTM, CDR2 ANQGSEA. This CDR3 region has 11 residues. The CDR3 reads CSVGNTYEQYF. The CDR3 DNA reads TGCAGCGTGGGGAACACCTACGAGCAGTACTTC.

The rearrangement links TRBV7-3 to TRBJ2-6; 15 nucleotides line up with TRBD2. Germline V gene data show CDR1 as SGHTA and CDR2 as FQGTGA. V gave up 2 bases and J gave up 2 bases; unmatched junction bases: 7. There are 20 residues in the CDR3. CDR3 nucleotide sequence: TGTGCCAGCAGCTTACGCGGGACTAGCGGGGGGAGCACTGGGGCCAACGTCCTGACTTTC. It is translated as CASSLRGTSGGSTGANVLTF.

The genes are TRBV3-1 and TRBJ1-6; 8 bases fit TRBD1. CDR1 and CDR2 from the germline V gene are LGHDT and YNNKEL (reference sequence). This CDR3 spans 17 amino acids. The V segment lost 4 bases and the J segment 7 bases; nucleotides outside the gene matches: 12. CDR3 sequence: CASSRLGGQGRNSPLHF. In DNA, the CDR3 is TGTGCCAGCAGCCGTCTTGGAGGACAGGGACGGAATTCACCCCTCCACTTT. Together with reference TRBV3-1 and TRBJ1-6, the CDR3 gives the full variable domain: DTAVSQTPKYLVTQMGNDKSIKCEQNLGHDTMYWYKQDSKKFLKIMFSYNNKELIINETVPNRFSPKSPDKAHLNLHINSLELGDSAVYFCASSRLGGQGRNSPLHFGNGTRLTVT.

The chain carries TRBV9 and TRBJ1-6, with a weak D call TRBD1 (6 bases). This CDR3 is 14 amino acids long. The germline V and J ends were trimmed by 0 bases and 8 bases, with 9 bases remaining between them. The germline gives CDR1 SGDLS, CDR2 YYNGEE. For the CDR3, the DNA is TGTGCCAGCAGCGTAGGGCAGGGGTATTCACCCCTCCACTTT. Amino acid sequence: CASSVGQGYSPLHF.

CDR3 in DNA: TGTGCCAGCATATCGACAGGGGGAACCCACAATGAGCAGTTCTTC. The encoded protein is CASISTGGTHNEQFF. The V and J genes are TRBV7-9 and TRBJ2-1, with 9 bases matching TRBD1. This CDR3 comprises 15 residues. Germline CDR1 and CDR2: SEHNR and FQNEAQ (reference sequence). Trimming at V came to 7 bases and at J to 5 bases, leaving 9 bases not matched to a gene.

This clonotype was seen a handful of times. This chain uses TRBV7-8 with TRBJ2-1; D perhaps matches TRBD2 (6 bases). Trimming removed 1 base from V and 12 bases from J, with 7 bases in between. Germline V gene lookup returns CDR1 SGHVS and CDR2 FQNEAQ. The CDR3 totals 11 residues. The CDR3 DNA reads TGTGCCAGCAGCTTAGGGACTACGCAGTTCTTC. Its translation: CASSLGTTQFF.